The clone carrying this T cell receptor beta chain was recorded many times. TCRalpha and TCRbeta libraries used 5'RACE with constant-segment primers and UMIs. MiXCR, applied by TCRdb to the 5' RACE reads, yields one record per CDR3 protein. The sample yields roughly 300,000 distinct CDR3 sequences, around 15% seen once. These data belong to a study of T-cell memory formation after mild COVID-19. The receptor was derived from a man between 18 and 29 years old who had mild COVID-19 (a few samples of this study predate the infection). Cell type and time point are not known. The sequenced sample was PBMCs or a T cell subset sorted from them (not recorded which).

The CDR3: CASSPGGLAGETQYF. DNA for the CDR3: TGTGCCAGCAGTCCCGGCGGACTAGCAGGAGAGACCCAGTACTTC. J is TRBJ2-5 and V is TRBV12-3 or TRBV12-4; 8 bases are a match to TRBD2. With V trimmed by 5 bases and J by 4 bases, 9 bases remained unmatched. The CDR3 loop spans 15 amino acids.